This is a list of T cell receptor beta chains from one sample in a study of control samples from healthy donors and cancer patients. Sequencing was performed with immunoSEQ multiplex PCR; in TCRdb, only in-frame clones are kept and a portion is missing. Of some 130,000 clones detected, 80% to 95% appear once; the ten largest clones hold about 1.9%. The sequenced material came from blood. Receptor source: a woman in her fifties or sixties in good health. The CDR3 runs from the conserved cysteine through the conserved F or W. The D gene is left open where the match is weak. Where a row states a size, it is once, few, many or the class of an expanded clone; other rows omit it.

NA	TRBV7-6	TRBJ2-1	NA	TGTGCCAGCGGTATTGGGGGAGCTCGCGAGCAGTTCTTC	CASGIGGAREQFF
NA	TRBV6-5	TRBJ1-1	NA	TGTGCCAGCAGGCCGGGTCGTCGCAGAAACACTGAAGCTTTCTTT	CASRPGRRRNTEAFF
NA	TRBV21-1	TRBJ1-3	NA	TGTGCCAGCAGCACGTGGCGCGTAAAGGGAAACACCATATATTTT	CASSTWRVKGNTIYF
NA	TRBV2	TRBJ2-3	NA	TGTGCCAGCAGAGGGCGCCGGACAGATACGCAGTATTTT	CASRGRRTDTQYF
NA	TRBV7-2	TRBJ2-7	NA	TGTGCCAGCAGCTCTATACCAGGCTACGAGCAGTACTTC	CASSSIPGYEQYF
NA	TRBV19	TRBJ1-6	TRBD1	TGTGCCAGTAGTATTAGGGGCGGGACAGGGAATTCACCCCTCCACTTT	CASSIRGGTGNSPLHF
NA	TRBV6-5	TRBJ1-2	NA	TGTGCCAGCAGCCCGGGCAGCACTAACTATGGCTACACCTTC	CASSPGSTNYGYTF
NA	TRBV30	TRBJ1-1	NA	TGTGCCTGGAGTGTACCCGGGGCCGGCACTGAAGCTTTCTTT	CAWSVPGAGTEAFF
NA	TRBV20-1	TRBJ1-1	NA	TGCCTAACCTGTGACACTGAAGCTTTCTTT	CLTCDTEAFF
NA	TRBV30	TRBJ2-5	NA	TGTGCCTGGAGTGTACGTCGCCAAGAGACCCAGTACTTC	CAWSVRRQETQYF
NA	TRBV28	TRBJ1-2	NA	TGTGCCAGCTTCCCTTACGGGACACGGATTGGATATGGCTACACCTTC	CASFPYGTRIGYGYTF
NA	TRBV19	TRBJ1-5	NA	TGTGCCAGTAGAGGGGGGCGTCAGTTCGGGCAGCCCCAGCATTTT	CASRGGRQFGQPQHF
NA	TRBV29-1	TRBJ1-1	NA	TGCAGCGTTGCCCCAACAGGAGGGAACACTGAAGCTTTCTTT	CSVAPTGGNTEAFF
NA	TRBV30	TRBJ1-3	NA	TGTGCCTGGAGCCCCAGCTCTGGAAACACCATATATTTT	CAWSPSSGNTIYF
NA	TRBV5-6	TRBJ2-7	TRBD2	TGTGCCAGCAGCTCAGCCGGGACTAGCGGGGGGGAGCAGTACTTC	CASSSAGTSGGEQYF
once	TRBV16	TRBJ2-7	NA	TGTGCCAGCAGCCAATTTGGGGAGTACGAGCAGTACTTC	CASSQFGEYEQYF
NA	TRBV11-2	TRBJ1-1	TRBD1	TGTGCCAGCATCAACCCGCGGCCCAGGGGGACTGAAGCTTTCTTT	CASINPRPRGTEAFF
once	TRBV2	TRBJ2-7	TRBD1	TGTGCCAGCACCCCCGGACAGGGCTACGAGCAGTACTTC	CASTPGQGYEQYF
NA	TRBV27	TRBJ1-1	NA	TGTGCCAGCAGTTTATCAGTTGACAGGTTGAACACTGAAGCTTTCTTT	CASSLSVDRLNTEAFF
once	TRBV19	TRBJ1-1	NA	TGTGCCAGTAGTATCGAGGGATACAATGAAGCTTTCTTT	CASSIEGYNEAFF
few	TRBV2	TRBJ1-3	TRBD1	TGTGCCAGCAGTCCCCGGACAGGGCAGAGCTCTGGAAACACCATATATTTT	CASSPRTGQSSGNTIYF
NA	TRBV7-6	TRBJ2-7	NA	TGTGCCAGCAGCTTATTACGTAGCGAGCAGTACTTC	CASSLLRSEQYF
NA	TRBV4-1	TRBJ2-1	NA	TGCGCCAGCAGCCAAATCGTCCAATACAATGAGCAGTTCTTC	CASSQIVQYNEQFF
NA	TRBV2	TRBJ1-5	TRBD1	TGTGCCAGCAGCCGGGACAGAACATATAGCAATCAGCCCCAGCATTTT	CASSRDRTYSNQPQHF
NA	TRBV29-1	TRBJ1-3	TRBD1	TGCAGCGTCGGCGGGACAGCAGACTCTGGAAACACCATATATTTT	CSVGGTADSGNTIYF
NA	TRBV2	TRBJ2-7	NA	TGTGCCAGCACCCTCATGGAGGGGTACGAGCAGTACTTC	CASTLMEGYEQYF
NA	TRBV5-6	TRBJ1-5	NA	TGTGCCAGCAGCTTGGGTGGTTCTGGCAATCAGCCCCAGCATTTT	CASSLGGSGNQPQHF
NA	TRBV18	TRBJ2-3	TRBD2	TGTGCCAGCTCACCGGGACTAGCGGGCTCAGATACGCAGTATTTT	CASSPGLAGSDTQYF
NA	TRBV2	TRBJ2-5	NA	TGTGCCAGCAGTGAAGCGTGGAGGACAAAAGAGACCCAGTACTTC	CASSEAWRTKETQYF
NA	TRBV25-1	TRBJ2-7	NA	TGTGCCAGCAGTGGGTCGTTCGACAGTGTGGCCTCGTACTACGAGCAGTACTTC	CASSGSFDSVASYYEQYF
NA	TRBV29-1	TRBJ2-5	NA	TGCAGCGTTGATGGGCAGGGTTATCACCAAGAGACCCAGTACTTC	CSVDGQGYHQETQYF
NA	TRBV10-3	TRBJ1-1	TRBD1	TGTGCCGCACGGGGCCGACAGGGTATGAACACTGAAGCTTTCTTT	CAARGRQGMNTEAFF
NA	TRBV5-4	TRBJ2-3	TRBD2	TGTGCCAGCAGCGCGGGACTAGCGTCCACAGATACGCAGTATTTT	CASSAGLASTDTQYF
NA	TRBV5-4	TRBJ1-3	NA	TGTGCCAGCAGCTTACCCGGCGGAAACACCATATATTTT	CASSLPGGNTIYF
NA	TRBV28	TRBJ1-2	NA	TGTGCCAGCAGTATAACAGGGTTTGGCTACACCTTC	CASSITGFGYTF
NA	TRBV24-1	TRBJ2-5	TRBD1	TGTGCCACCAGTGATTTGACAGGGGGTCAAGAGACCCAGTACTTC	CATSDLTGGQETQYF
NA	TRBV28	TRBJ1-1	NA	TGTGCCAGCTCCGGGGGGGGGCAGGGAACTTTCTTT	CASSGGGQGTFF
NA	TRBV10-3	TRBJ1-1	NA	TGTGCCATCAGTGACGTCCGAGGCGCTTTCTTT	CAISDVRGAFF
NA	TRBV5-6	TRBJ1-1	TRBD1	TGTGCCAGCAGCCAGGGGACAGCCACTGAAGCTTTCTTT	CASSQGTATEAFF
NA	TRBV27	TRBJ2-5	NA	TGTGCCAGCAGTTTTCGGGACCCAGCGTACCAAGAGACCCAGTACTTC	CASSFRDPAYQETQYF
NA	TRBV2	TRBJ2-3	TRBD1	TGTGCCAGCAGTGTGGGGGACAGGGGGACAGATACGCAGTATTTT	CASSVGDRGTDTQYF
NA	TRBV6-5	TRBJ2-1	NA	TGTGCCAGCAGTCCACCCGGTGGTAGGAACAATGAGCAGTTCTTC	CASSPPGGRNNEQFF
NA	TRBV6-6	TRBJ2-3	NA	TGTGCCAGCAGTTACAACGTATCCCTCCTGTATTTT	CASSYNVSLLYF
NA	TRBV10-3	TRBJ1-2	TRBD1	TGTGCCATCAGTGATTCGCGGGACAGTATTAACTATGGCTACACCTTC	CAISDSRDSINYGYTF
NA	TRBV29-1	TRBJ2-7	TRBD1	TGCAGCGTCTCGACAGGGAGCTCCTACGAGCAGTACTTC	CSVSTGSSYEQYF
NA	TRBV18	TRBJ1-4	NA	TGTGCCAGCTCACCACCGGGTGCCGCCGAAAAACTGTTTTTT	CASSPPGAAEKLFF
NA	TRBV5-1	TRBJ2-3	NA	TGCGCCAGCAGCCCGTTTGGCGGGACTACAGATACGCAGTATTTT	CASSPFGGTTDTQYF
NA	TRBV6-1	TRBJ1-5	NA	TGTGCCAGCAGTGACCTATATCAGCCCCAGCATTTT	CASSDLYQPQHF
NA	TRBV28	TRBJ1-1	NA	TGTGCCAGCAGTTTGCGGGTGAGCACTGAAGCTTTCTTT	CASSLRVSTEAFF
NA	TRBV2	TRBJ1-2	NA	TGTGCCAGCGGGGCGGGGGACTATGGCTACACCTTC	CASGAGDYGYTF
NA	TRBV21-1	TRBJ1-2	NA	TGTGCCAGCACTCCGGGGGGGACCCCGTATGGCTACACCTTC	CASTPGGTPYGYTF
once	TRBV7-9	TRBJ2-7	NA	TGTGCCAGCAGCTTATCTCCCACGGGGGCTGGGATCTACGAGCAGTACTTC	CASSLSPTGAGIYEQYF
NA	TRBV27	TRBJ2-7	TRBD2	TGTGCCAGCAGTTTCGGGGCGGGAGGAGGCTACGAGCAGTACTTC	CASSFGAGGGYEQYF
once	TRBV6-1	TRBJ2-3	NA	TGTGCCAGCAGTGACCAGAGACCCACAGATACGCAGTATTTT	CASSDQRPTDTQYF
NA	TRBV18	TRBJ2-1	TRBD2	TGTGCCAGCTCACTGCCGGGACTAGCGAGATCCTACAATGAGCAGTTCTTC	CASSLPGLARSYNEQFF
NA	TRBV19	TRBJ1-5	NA	TGTGCCAGTACCACCGGGGCTGCGGGGTTCAATCAGCCCCAGCATTTT	CASTTGAAGFNQPQHF
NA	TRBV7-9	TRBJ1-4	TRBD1	TGTGCCAGCAGCCTAGGGGACAGGGGTGGAACTAATGAAAAACTGTTTTTT	CASSLGDRGGTNEKLFF
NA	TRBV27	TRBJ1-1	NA	TGTGCCAGCAGTCCCATGGCGGGTCAGACTGAAGCTTTCTTT	CASSPMAGQTEAFF
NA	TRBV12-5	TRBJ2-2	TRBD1	TGTGCTAGTGGTTTGGGGGACAGGGTGAACACCGGGGAGCTGTTTTTT	CASGLGDRVNTGELFF
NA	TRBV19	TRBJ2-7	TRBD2	TGTGCCAGTAGTCTGACTAGCGGGAGCTACGAGCAGTACTTC	CASSLTSGSYEQYF